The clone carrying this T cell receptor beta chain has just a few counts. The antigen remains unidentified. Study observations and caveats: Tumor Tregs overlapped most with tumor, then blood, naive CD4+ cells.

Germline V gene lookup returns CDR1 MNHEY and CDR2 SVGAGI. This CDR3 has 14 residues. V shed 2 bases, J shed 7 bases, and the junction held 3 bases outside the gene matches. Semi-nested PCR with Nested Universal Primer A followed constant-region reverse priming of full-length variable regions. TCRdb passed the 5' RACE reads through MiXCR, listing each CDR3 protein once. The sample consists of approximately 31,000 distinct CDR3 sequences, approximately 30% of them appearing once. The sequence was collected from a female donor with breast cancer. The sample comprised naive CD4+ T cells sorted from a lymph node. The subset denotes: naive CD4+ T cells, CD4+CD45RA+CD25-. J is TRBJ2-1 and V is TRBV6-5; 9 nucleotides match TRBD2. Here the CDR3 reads CASSYGGRGNEQFF. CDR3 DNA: TGTGCCAGCAGTTACGGCGGGAGGGGAAATGAGCAGTTCTTC.